One T cell receptor beta chain is described in this entry. Its antigen is currently not known. No base quality values were provided; no much bigger clone lies one nucleotide off. The method behind the library was the immunoSEQ multiplex PCR assay. The immuneACCESS repertoire file appears here via TCRdb, limited to in-frame rearrangements. These files lack a portion of the clones; in checked studies, under half of the deficit traces to unresolved V genes, and the cause of the others is not known. The sample table shows 100,000 or so clones, and about 92% are seen once. 1.9% of the sample belongs to the ten largest clones. This entry belongs to a study of T cell changes during pregnancy in multiple sclerosis (dated by TCRdb to between 2018 and 2021). Notes on the research overall: Changes in the T cell repertoire over the course of pregnancy were examined in this study in women with multiple sclerosis.

The source was peripheral blood, collected after pregnancy. The sequence was obtained from a female donor with multiple sclerosis, enrolled in a pregnancy study.

The encoded CDR3 is CASSVAAGGPHEQFF. In nucleotides, the sequence is TGTGCCAGCAGCGTAGCAGCGGGAGGGCCCCATGAGCAGTTCTTC. The rearranged segments are TRBV9 and TRBJ2-1; TRBD2 lines up with 10 middle nucleotides. V and J are trimmed by 0 bases and 8 bases, and the gene matches miss 5 bases of the junction. CDR1 is given as SGDLS and CDR2 as YYNGEE, both from the germline V gene. Including cysteine and phenylalanine, the CDR3 has 15 amino acids. Just the 45-base CDR3 DNA is kept, in frame starting at base 1. The variable domain in full, with residues beyond the CDR3 obtained from the reference TRBV9 and TRBJ2-1 genes, is DSGVTQTPKHLITATGQRVTLRCSPRSGDLSVYWYQQSLDQGLQFLIQYYNGEERAKGNILERFSAQQFPDLHSELNLSSLELGDSALYFCASSVAAGGPHEQFFGPGTRLTVL.